The 5 T cell receptor beta chains in this list originate from one sample, sequenced in a study of human T cells and chemical hapten exposure. TCRdb re-called the RACE reads with MiXCR, one entry per CDR3 protein. The sample holds tens of thousands of distinct CDR3 sequences, about 6.8% seen once. Noted time point: patch test 1, 2 weeks after DPC sensitization. Treatment of the sample: therapeutic diphenylcyclopropenone sensitization with weekly scalp DPC. The sample in question was whole blood, obtained in connection with sensitization to the hapten diphenylcyclopropenone (DPC). These receptors were obtained from a woman aged 25 to 39 with alopecia areata. Some clones in this sample may be carry-over from other donors' samples.

This clonotype was observed many times. The chain has TRBV6-6 and TRBJ1-1; maybe TRBD1 (5 bases). The V gene's germline CDR1 is MNHNY and CDR2 SVGAGI (reference sequence). The CDR3 has 14 residues. V lost 7 bases to trimming and J lost 3 bases, with 15 bases between them. CDR3: CASMGGNAYTEAFF. DNA of the CDR3: TGTGCCAGCATGGGGGGGAATGCCTACACTGAAGCTTTCTTT.

In this sample, this clonotype turned up a few times. The chain carries TRBV5-4 and TRBJ2-7; D possibly corresponds to TRBD1 (5 bases). The CDR3 is 15 amino acids. Trimming removed 4 bases from V and 2 bases from J, with 16 bases in between. Germline assignment: CDR1 SGHNT and CDR2 YYREEE (reference sequence). The CDR3 loop reads CASSPTGSLTYEQYF. Written as DNA, the CDR3 is TGTGCCAGCAGCCCCACAGGTTCCCTCACCTACGAGCAGTACTTC.

This clonotype has at least ten counts. This chain uses TRBV29-1 with TRBJ2-7; possibly TRBD1 for D (5 bases). V was trimmed by 6 bases and J by 2 bases, leaving 17 bases between them. The CDR3 is 14 amino acids. CDR1 is SQVTM, CDR2 ANQGSEA, per germline. The CDR3 spells CSVARYGAAYEQYF. The CDR3, as DNA: TGCAGCGTCGCCCGTTATGGGGCGGCCTACGAGCAGTACTTC.

This clonotype was recorded many times. The V and J genes are TRBV3-1 and TRBJ2-1; no clear D gene. Germline V gene sequence: CDR1 LGHDT, CDR2 YNNKEL (reference sequence). The CDR3 has 14 amino acids. V lost 4 bases, J lost 0 bases, and 7 bases lay in between. The CDR3 nucleotides read TGTGCCAGCAGCCGGTCTAGCTCCTACAATGAGCAGTTCTTC. Its translation: CASSRSSSYNEQFF.

The chain employs TRBV19 and TRBJ1-1, with TRBD1 matching over 12 bases. V trimming: 6 bases; J trimming: 3 bases; junction bases outside the gene matches: 11. The CDR3 runs 17 residues. The germline CDR1 and CDR2 sequences are LNHDA and SQIVND (reference sequence). In DNA, the CDR3 is TGTGCCAGTAGGCCCCGGGACAGGGGGCAACTAGACACTGAAGCTTTCTTT. Translation gives CASRPRDRGQLDTEAFF.